A selection of T cell receptor beta chains follows, all from one sample in a study of blood T cells in healthy people across ages. Each CDR3 protein is one row after TCRdb ran MiXCR on the 5' RACE reads. The table records 890,000 or so distinct CDR3 sequences, 55% to 65% of them present only once. The sample taken for sequencing was blood. The receptors derive from a man younger than 40 in good health. The CDR3 runs from the conserved cysteine through the conserved F or W. D genes are given only for firm matches. Not every row has a clone size; where given, it reads once, few, many or a size class.

d_call	v_call	j_call	clone_size	cdr3_nt	cdr3_aa
TRBD1	TRBV7-9	TRBJ1-6	.	TGTGCCAGCAGCTTAATTAGTTGGAAGGGGGCGAGCTATAATTCACCCCTCCACTTT	CASSLISWKGASYNSPLHF
.	TRBV5-1	TRBJ2-7	few	TGCGCCAGCAGCTTGGCCGTCGGGGACCCCTACGAGCAGTACTTC	CASSLAVGDPYEQYF
.	TRBV28	TRBJ1-6	.	TGTGCCAGCAGCCGCGCGGGAGGGCTTGCGGTTAATTCACCCCTCCACTTT	CASSRAGGLAVNSPLHF
.	TRBV2	TRBJ2-3	few	TGTGCCATCCGGGACTCACTCACAGATACGCAGTATTTT	CAIRDSLTDTQYF
TRBD1	TRBV7-2	TRBJ2-7	.	TGTGCCAGCAGCTTATCGGACAGGGGTTACGAGCAGTACTTC	CASSLSDRGYEQYF
.	TRBV4-3	TRBJ2-1	few	TGCGCCAGCAGCCAAGTGGCATATGAGCAGTTCTTC	CASSQVAYEQFF
.	TRBV30	TRBJ2-5	.	TGTGCCTGGAGTGTACAGTCCTTGGAGACCCAGTACTTC	CAWSVQSLETQYF
TRBD1	TRBV10-3	TRBJ2-5	few	TGTGCCACTGAGACAGGGGCACAAGAGACCCAGTACTTC	CATETGAQETQYF
TRBD2	TRBV7-9	TRBJ2-1	.	TGTGCCAGCAGCTTAGCAAGGGCTAGCGGGGGCGATGAGCAGTTCTTC	CASSLARASGGDEQFF
.	TRBV28	TRBJ2-5	.	TGTGCCAGCAGTTTAGTCCCCAGACAGTTGGGTGAGACCCAGTACTTC	CASSLVPRQLGETQYF
.	TRBV11-2	TRBJ2-3	.	TGTGCCAGCAGCTTAGGGCGGTGGACAGATACGCAGTATTTT	CASSLGRWTDTQYF
.	TRBV6-1	TRBJ1-2	once	TGTGCCAGCAGTGAGAACCCAGGACAGCTTCTAGATGGCTACACCTTC	CASSENPGQLLDGYTF
.	TRBV20-1	TRBJ1-6	few	TGCAGTGCTAGAGTAACCGAAGGACCCCTCCACTTT	CSARVTEGPLHF
.	TRBV7-9	TRBJ2-5	.	TGTGCCACCAGGGCAGGGTGGGAGACCCAGTACTTC	CATRAGWETQYF
TRBD1	TRBV6-1	TRBJ2-6	few	TGTGCCAGCAGTGGCCGAGACAGGGACTCTGGGGCCAACGTCCTGACTTTC	CASSGRDRDSGANVLTF
.	TRBV5-5	TRBJ2-7	.	TGTGCCAGCAGCTTGGGCCCCTACGAGGGGCAGAGCTCCTACGAGCAGTACTTC	CASSLGPYEGQSSYEQYF
TRBD2	TRBV4-3	TRBJ2-1	.	TGCGCCAGCAGCCAAGATCGACTAGCGGGAAGCTCCAACAATGAGCAGTTCTTC	CASSQDRLAGSSNNEQFF
.	TRBV29-1	TRBJ1-1	once	TGCAGCGTGGTGAACACTGAAGCTTTCTTT	CSVVNTEAFF
.	TRBV9	TRBJ2-7	.	TGTGCCAGCAGCCTTGGACAGAGCCAATACGAGCAGTACTTC	CASSLGQSQYEQYF
TRBD1	TRBV12-3/TRBV12-4	TRBJ2-5	.	TGTGCCGGCAGTTTCCCGGGACAGCACCCTAAGGAGCAGTACTTC	CAGSFPGQHPKEQYF
TRBD2	TRBV6-6	TRBJ2-7	.	TGTGCCAGCCAGAGTACGGGGAGGGGCCCCTACGAGCAGTACTTC	CASQSTGRGPYEQYF
TRBD1	TRBV2	TRBJ1-1	.	TGTGCAAACTCGGGGGGACAGGGGGGAAATAAAGCTTTCTTT	CANSGGQGGNKAFF
.	TRBV4-3	TRBJ2-3	.	TGCGCCAGCAGCCGATCTCCGCAGAGCACAGATACGCAGTATTTT	CASSRSPQSTDTQYF
TRBD2	TRBV20-1	TRBJ2-7	once	TGCAGTACTAGATTGGGACTAGCGGCCTACGAGCAGTACTTC	CSTRLGLAAYEQYF
.	TRBV10-3	TRBJ2-7	.	TGTGCCATCAGTGGCCCCATAACCTCCTACGAGCAGTACTTC	CAISGPITSYEQYF
TRBD2	TRBV7-9	TRBJ2-1	.	TGTGCCAGCAGCTTAGCCTGGGGGGGTGAGCAGTTCTTC	CASSLAWGGEQFF
.	TRBV15	TRBJ2-6	few	TGTGCCACCAGCAGAGATTTAAAGATAACTGGGGCCAACGTCCTGACTTTC	CATSRDLKITGANVLTF
TRBD1	TRBV7-9	TRBJ1-2	.	TGTGCCAGCAGCTCCCGGGCCCCGGGACAGATGCGAGGCTACACCTTC	CASSSRAPGQMRGYTF
.	TRBV12-3/TRBV12-4	TRBJ2-1	.	TGTGCCAGCAGTTTATATGGGGGGCAACCCAGTGAGCAGTTCTTC	CASSLYGGQPSEQFF
TRBD1	TRBV11-2	TRBJ2-7	.	TGTGCCAGCAGCTCCGAGACAGGGGGTTTCTACGAGCAGTACTTC	CASSSETGGFYEQYF
.	TRBV7-2	TRBJ2-5	.	TGTGCCAGCAGCTTAGACACCAGGACACCGGATGTGACCCAGTACTTC	CASSLDTRTPDVTQYF
.	TRBV20-1	TRBJ1-5	.	TGCAGTGTTAGACGACAGGGCAATCAGCCCCAGCATTTT	CSVRRQGNQPQHF
.	TRBV10-3	TRBJ1-2	.	TGTGCCATCAGTGAGTCAAACCGAGGGGTAGATTATGGCTACACCTTC	CAISESNRGVDYGYTF
.	TRBV29-1	TRBJ2-6	.	TGCAGCGTTGAGAAGGAGGGATCCCTCTCTGGGGCCAACGTCCTGACTTTC	CSVEKEGSLSGANVLTF
.	TRBV11-1	TRBJ2-1	.	TGTGCCAGCAGCTACGATCGACAAATCGGTTACAATGAGCAGTTCTTC	CASSYDRQIGYNEQFF
.	TRBV7-2	TRBJ2-3	once	TGTGCCGAAGTTTCCGGCACAGATACGCAGTATTTT	CAEVSGTDTQYF
.	TRBV2	TRBJ1-2	.	TGTGCCAGCGTCTCGGCCGGCTACACCTTC	CASVSAGYTF